This T cell receptor (beta chain) came from a study of blood T cell repertoires in COVID-19. Study in general: Donors in the United States, Italy and Spain gave samples during acute or convalescent COVID-19. PBMCs, B-cell-depleted T cells, or T cells provided the cDNA or gDNA that made up the material.

Germline assignment: CDR1 MNHNS and CDR2 SASEGT. Trimming took 0 bases from V and 4 from J; bases not matched to a gene: 2. The length of the CDR3 is 14 residues. Per the original data handling: Amplifying reference gene primers gave estimates of nucleated cell counts. The table came from immunoSEQ multiplex PCR; TCRdb's copy has only in-frame clones and leaves some out. V and J calls and clone size are copied from that table; D and trimming were computed from the DNA. Among some 250,000 clones listed, 75% to 90% were seen once. The material sequenced was peripheral blood. The chain combines TRBV6-1 with TRBJ2-7; 8 positions agree with TRBD1. The source is a woman aged 25 to 45 who had recovered from COVID-19. The chain's CDR3 is CASSEAHRGYEQYF. The DNA of the CDR3 is TGTGCCAGCAGTGAAGCGCACAGGGGGTACGAGCAGTACTTC.